This T cell receptor beta chain originates from a study of CD8 T cells in ankylosing spondylitis. Findings and limits, study-wide: Reportedly, significant enrichment of disease-linked clones occurred in matched ankylosing spondylitis synovial fluid. Made up of about eight highly homologous variants, a TCR beta motif appeared characteristic of ankylosing spondylitis blood. In reactive arthritis synovial fluid and blood, some motif variants had been reported before.

The CDR3 loop spans 14 amino acids. CDR1 is SGHVS, CDR2 FNYEAQ, per germline. Trimming took 5 bases from V and 8 from J; bases not matched to a gene: 9. This clonotype was found many times. Its antigen is not identified. Quantitative 5'-RACE was performed with molecular barcodes, and it yielded the TCR beta libraries. A single record per CDR3 protein comes from TCRdb applying MiXCR to the 5' RACE reads. In the table there are around 230,000 distinct CDR3 sequences, over 8.5% of which are singletons. The sample taken for sequencing was blood, either unsorted or a sorted T cell fraction (not recorded which). The chain combines TRBV7-6 with TRBJ1-5; 7 bases map to TRBD1. This sequence was found in a male donor with ankylosing spondylitis or in good health (not recorded which). The CDR3 loop reads CASSHRAGGEPQHF. The CDR3 DNA follows: TGTGCCAGCAGCCATCGGGCAGGGGGAGAGCCCCAGCATTTT. The variable domain in full, with the rest retrieved from reference TRBV7-6 and TRBJ1-5, is GAGVSQSPRYKVTKRGQDVALRCDPISGHVSLYWYRQALGQGPEFLTYFNYEAQQDKSGLPNDRFSAERPEGSISTLTIQRTEQRDSAMYRCASSHRAGGEPQHFGDGTRLSIL.